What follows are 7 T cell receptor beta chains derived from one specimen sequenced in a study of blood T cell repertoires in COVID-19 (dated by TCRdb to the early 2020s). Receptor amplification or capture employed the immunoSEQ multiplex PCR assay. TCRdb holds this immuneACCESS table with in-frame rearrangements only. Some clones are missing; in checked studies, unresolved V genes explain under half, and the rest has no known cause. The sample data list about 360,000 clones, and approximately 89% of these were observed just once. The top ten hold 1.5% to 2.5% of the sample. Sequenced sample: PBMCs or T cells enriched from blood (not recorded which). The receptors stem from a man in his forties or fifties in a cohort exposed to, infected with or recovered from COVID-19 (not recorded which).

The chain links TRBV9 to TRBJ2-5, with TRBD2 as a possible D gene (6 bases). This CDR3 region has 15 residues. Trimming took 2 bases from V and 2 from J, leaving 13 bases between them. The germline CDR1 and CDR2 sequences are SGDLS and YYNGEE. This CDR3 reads CASSVMGTHQETQYF. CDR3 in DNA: TGTGCCAGCAGCGTGATGGGGACTCATCAAGAGACCCAGTACTTC.

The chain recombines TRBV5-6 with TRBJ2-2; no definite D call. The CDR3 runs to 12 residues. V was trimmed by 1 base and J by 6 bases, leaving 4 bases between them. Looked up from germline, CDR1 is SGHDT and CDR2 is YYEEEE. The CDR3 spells CASSLSPGELFF. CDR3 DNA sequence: TGTGCCAGCAGCTTGAGCCCCGGGGAGCTGTTTTTT.

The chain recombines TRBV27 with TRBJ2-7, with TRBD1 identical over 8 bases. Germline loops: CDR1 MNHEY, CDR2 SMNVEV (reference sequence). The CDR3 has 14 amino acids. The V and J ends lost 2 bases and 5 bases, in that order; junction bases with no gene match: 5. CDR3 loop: CASSLLDRADEQYF. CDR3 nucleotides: TGTGCCAGCAGTTTACTGGACAGGGCGGACGAGCAGTACTTC.

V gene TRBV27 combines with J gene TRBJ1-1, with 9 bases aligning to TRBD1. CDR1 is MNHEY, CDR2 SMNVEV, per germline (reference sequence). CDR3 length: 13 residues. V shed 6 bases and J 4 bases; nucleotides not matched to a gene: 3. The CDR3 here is CASRLTGGTEAFF. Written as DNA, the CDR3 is TGTGCCAGCAGGCTGACAGGGGGCACTGAAGCTTTCTTT.

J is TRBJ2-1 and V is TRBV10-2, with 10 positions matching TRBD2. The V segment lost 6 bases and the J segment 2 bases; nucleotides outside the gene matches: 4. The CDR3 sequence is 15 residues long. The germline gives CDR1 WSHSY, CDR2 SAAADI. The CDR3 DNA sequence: TGCGCCAGCAGGCAAGCGGGAGGGACCTACAATGAGCAGTTCTTC. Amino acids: CASRQAGGTYNEQFF.

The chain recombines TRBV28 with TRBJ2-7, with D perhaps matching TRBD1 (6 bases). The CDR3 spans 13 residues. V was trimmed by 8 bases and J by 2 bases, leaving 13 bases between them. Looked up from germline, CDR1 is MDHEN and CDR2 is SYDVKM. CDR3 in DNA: TGTGCCAGCCTCCCCCCAGGGGCCTACGAGCAGTACTTC. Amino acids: CASLPPGAYEQYF.

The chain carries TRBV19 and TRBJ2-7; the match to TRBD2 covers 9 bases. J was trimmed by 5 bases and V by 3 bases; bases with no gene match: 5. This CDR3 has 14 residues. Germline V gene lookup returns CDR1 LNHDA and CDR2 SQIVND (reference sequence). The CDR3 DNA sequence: TGTGCCAGTAGTATTAGCGGGGGAGGCGACGAGCAGTACTTC. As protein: CASSISGGGDEQYF.